This T cell receptor (beta chain) was captured by sequencing in a study of blood T cell repertoires in COVID-19 (dated by TCRdb to the early 2020s). Notes on the research overall: Samples from collaborators originated in the United States, Italy and Spain and spanned both the acute and convalescent phases of COVID-19. The material from the prospective study consisted of cDNA or gDNA derived from T cells, B-cell-depleted T cells, or PBMCs. Deeply sampled blood TCRbeta repertoires from subjects exposed to, actively infected with, or recovered from COVID-19 were included in the dataset. The repertoires were released in a freely available public database intended as a resource for research on the immune response to SARS-CoV-2. Samples were obtained from the ongoing ImmuneRACE study (first 160 participants) and from 1,000 to 1,500 subjects provided by 6 global collaborators. A de-identified subject ID, COVID-19 status, age in years and sex were almost always included in the sample metadata. Where available, HLA class I and class II types were obtained from metadata supplied by the sample provider rather than from assay-based typing. Overall results and qualifications from the work: The quantity of clinical and demographic metadata differed by source and by participant and was supplied without curation.

Participants in the prospective study were enrolled through a virtual design, were aged roughly 18 to 100 years, and lived in roughly 24 United States geographic areas. To assign participants to cohorts, the prospective study relied on clinical history that participants themselves reported in a screening survey and a study questionnaire. ImmuneRACE Cohort 3 recovered participants were defined by two consecutive negative NP/OP PCR tests, healthcare professional clearance, or symptom resolution. Each participant in the prospective study had whole blood, serum and a nasopharyngeal or oropharyngeal swab collected by mobile phlebotomists. Over a 2-month period, participants in the prospective study had the option of providing additional blood draws and questionnaires. Blood samples from the prospective study were shipped frozen or at room temperature prior to DNA extraction. The germline V gene specifies SNHLY as CDR1 and FYNNEI as CDR2. The CDR3 runs 13 residues from the cysteine to the phenylalanine. Only the CDR3 DNA is retained, 39 bases long and in frame from the first base. V lost 7 bases and J lost 2 bases, and the count of bases not matched to a germline gene is 4.

A remark on this clone: The antigen this receptor binds is unknown. Base qualities are not at hand, and no much larger clone is one base apart.

The immunoSEQ Assay, a bias-controlled multiplex PCR, was used to amplify TCRbeta CDR3 regions from genomic DNA. The authors' analysis ran thus. The number of nucleated cells in each sample was estimated from the amplification of reference gene primers within the assay. To quantify the absolute abundance of each unique TCRbeta CDR3 rearrangement, sequence reads were collapsed and filtered. For each sample, productive Simpson clonality was calculated as the square root of Simpson's diversity index over productive rearrangements. The clones in this table, taken by TCRdb from immuneACCESS, are in-frame only. Not every clone is retained; where verified, under half of the shortfall comes from an unresolved V gene, and the cause of the rest is unknown. V and J calls and clone size are as listed in that table; D and trimming were resolved from the DNA. This sample is represented by over 200,000 clones; just under 85% of them were singletons. The ten largest clones represent 15% of the sample.

Specimen: PBMCs or T cells enriched from blood (not recorded which). The receptor chain draws on TRBV2 and TRBJ1-2; TRBD1 fits 7 bases in the junction. This TCR derives from a man aged 35-49 years who had recovered from COVID-19. The CDR3 region: CASTGQANYGYTF. The sequenced DNA is TGTGCCAGCACCGGACAGGCGAACTATGGCTACACCTTC.